This T cell receptor (beta chain) was recovered during a study of T cell repertoires in cytomegalovirus infection. Across the whole study: Used in the study were CMV epitopes, some recently identified and HLA-C-restricted, others well-studied and HLA-B-restricted. Carrying CMV and the relevant HLA type showed in public TCR beta signatures. Whole-study results and caveats: There were HLA-C-restricted CMV-specific TCR beta clonotypes dominating the ex vivo response. Cumulative public TCR beta family frequency identified CMV carriers with the relevant HLA.

V was cut by 4 bases and J by 2 bases, with 11 bases left in between. The CDR3 is 14 amino acids. The germline gives CDR1 SGHRS, CDR2 YFSETQ. About this clonotype itself: Its target is not known.

MiXCR, run by TCRdb on the reads, gives a single entry per CDR3 protein. This sample carries roughly 500,000 distinct CDR3 sequences, under 55% of them seen once, and the ten largest clones take about 41%. The sample in question was cultured PBMCs, obtained from culture after CMV antigen stimulation. This chain uses TRBV5-1 with TRBJ2-3; the D gene is possibly TRBD2 (7 bases). This TCR was recovered from a human donor in good health (CMV status not recorded). Some clones in this sample may be carry-over from other donors' samples. Written as DNA, the CDR3 is TGCGCCAGCAGCCGGGGGGCCCCCACAGATACGCAGTATTTT. Protein: CASSRGAPTDTQYF.